This T cell receptor (beta chain) came from a study of blood T cell repertoires in COVID-19 (dated by TCRdb to 2020 to 2021). Some background on the complete study: Collaborator samples came from the United States, Italy and Spain and covered acute and convalescent phases of COVID-19. HLA class I and class II types, where available, came from metadata supplied by the sample provider rather than from assay-based typing. The dataset comprised deeply sampled blood TCRbeta repertoires from subjects exposed to, actively infected with, or recovered from COVID-19. The prospective study material was composed of cDNA or gDNA derived from T cells, B-cell-depleted T cells, or PBMCs. Samples were obtained from the ongoing ImmuneRACE study (first 160 participants) and from over 1,000 subjects provided by 6 global collaborators. A de-identified subject ID, COVID-19 status, age in years and sex were almost always included in the sample metadata. The repertoires were released in a freely available public database intended as a resource for research on the immune response to SARS-CoV-2.

Of note for this clone: The specificity of this receptor is unknown. No base qualities exist here, and no much larger clone lies one base off it.

The collaborating institutions used their own protocols to collect whole blood in K2EDTA tubes. Collaborator samples were shipped for TCRbeta analysis as frozen whole blood, isolated PBMCs, or DNA extracted from either sample type. General findings and caveats noted by the study authors: How much clinical and demographic metadata was included differed by source and by participant, and the metadata was provided uncurated.

From its cysteine to its phenylalanine, the CDR3 spans 11 amino acids. The kept DNA is CDR3 alone, 33 bases in frame from the first base. Germline trimming: 5 bases from V, 4 bases from J; junction bases outside gene matches: 1. Taken from the germline V gene (reference sequence), the CDR1 and CDR2 loops are DFQATT and SNEGSKA. TCRbeta CDR3 regions were amplified from genomic DNA by means of the immunoSEQ Assay, a bias-controlled multiplex PCR. Per the source publication's procedure: Nucleated cell counts per sample were estimated from amplification of reference gene primers within the assay. Sequence reads were collapsed and filtered to measure the absolute abundance of every unique TCRbeta CDR3 rearrangement. Productive Simpson clonality was computed per sample as the square root of Simpson's diversity index over productive rearrangements. TCRdb holds this immuneACCESS table with in-frame rearrangements only. Some clones are missing; in checked studies, unresolved V genes explain under half, and the rest has no known cause. That table supplies the V and J calls and clone size; D and trimming were determined from the DNA. Present in this sample are some 190,000 clones, more than 60% of which were seen just once. About an eighth of the sample is in the top ten clones.

The sequencing sample was made of peripheral blood. The TCR comes from a woman between 50 and 59 years old with acute or convalescent COVID-19. The rearrangement combines TRBV20-1 with TRBJ2-7; TRBD2 aligns with 8 central bases. In nucleotide form, the sequence is TGCAGTGCTCGGGGGGGATACGAGCAGTACTTC. Its protein reads: CSARGGYEQYF.